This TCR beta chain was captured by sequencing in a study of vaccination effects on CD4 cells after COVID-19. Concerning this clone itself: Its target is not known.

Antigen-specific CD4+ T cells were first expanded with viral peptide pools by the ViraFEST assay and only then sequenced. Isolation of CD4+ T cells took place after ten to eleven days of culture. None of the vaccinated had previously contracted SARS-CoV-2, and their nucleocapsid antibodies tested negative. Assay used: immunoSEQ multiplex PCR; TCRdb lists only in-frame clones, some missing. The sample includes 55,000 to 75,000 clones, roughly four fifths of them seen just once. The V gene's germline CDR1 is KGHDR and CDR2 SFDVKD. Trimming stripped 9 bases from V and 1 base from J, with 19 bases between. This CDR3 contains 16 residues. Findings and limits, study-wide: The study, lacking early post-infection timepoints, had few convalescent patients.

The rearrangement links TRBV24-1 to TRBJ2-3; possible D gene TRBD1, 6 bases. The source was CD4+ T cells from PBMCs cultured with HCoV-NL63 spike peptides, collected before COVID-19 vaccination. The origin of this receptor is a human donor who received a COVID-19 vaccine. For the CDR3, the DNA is TGTGCCACCGCTCCAACAGGGACCGAAGGCACAGATACGCAGTATTTT. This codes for CATAPTGTEGTDTQYF.